The rows below give T cell receptor beta chains drawn from one sample of a study of OX40 agonist ivuxolimab in advanced cancers. Using immunoSEQ multiplex PCR, the repertoire was profiled, and TCRdb retains in-frame clones only, with some absent. The sample consists of 91,000 or so clones, 80% to 90% of them appearing once. The specimen comprised CD4+ or CD8+ T cells sorted from blood, sampled in a trial of the OX40 agonist ivuxolimab. Receptor source: an adult with an advanced solid tumor such as melanoma, head and neck, liver or kidney cancer. Both conserved end residues are part of each CDR3. Fields, in order: V gene, clone size, D gene, J gene, CDR3 protein, CDR3 DNA. D genes are given only for firm matches. Size is omitted from some rows. Given values are once, few, many or a class for expanded clones.

>TRBV7-9|NA|NA|TRBJ1-3
CASSPRLLGNTIYF
TGTGCCAGCAGCCCCCGATTATTGGGAAACACCATATATTTT
>TRBV7-6|NA|NA|TRBJ2-7
CASSSVGGASSYEQYF
TGTGCCAGCAGCTCCGTGGGAGGCGCGAGCTCCTACGAGCAGTACTTC
>TRBV5-1|NA|TRBD1|TRBJ2-2
CASRNTGAGELFF
TGCGCCAGCAGAAACACAGGGGCCGGGGAGCTGTTTTTT
>TRBV11-2|NA|NA|TRBJ2-5
CASSLGLTQYF
TGTGCCAGCAGCTTAGGTCTAACCCAGTACTTC
>TRBV11-2|NA|NA|TRBJ1-1
CASSVAQMNTEAFF
TGTGCCAGCAGCGTAGCTCAGATGAACACTGAAGCTTTCTTT
>TRBV15|NA|TRBD1|TRBJ1-2
CATSRGLRGQESGYTF
TGTGCCACCAGCAGAGGACTTAGGGGGCAGGAGTCTGGCTACACCTTC
>TRBV18|NA|TRBD1|TRBJ2-5
CASSPPTGTGGQETQYF
TGTGCCAGCTCACCCCCAACCGGGACAGGGGGCCAAGAGACCCAGTACTTC
>TRBV5-1|NA|TRBD2|TRBJ2-3
CASSLGTSGSSTDTQYF
TGCGCCAGCAGCTTGGGGACTAGCGGGAGCTCTACAGATACGCAGTATTTT
>TRBV5-5|NA|NA|TRBJ1-5
CASSFSRVGQPQHF
TGTGCCAGCAGCTTTTCTCGGGTTGGCCAGCCCCAGCATTTT
>TRBV11-3|once|NA|TRBJ2-5
CASSLIPQETQYF
TGTGCCAGCAGCTTAATACCTCAAGAGACCCAGTACTTC
>TRBV5-1|NA|NA|TRBJ2-2
CASSLKGVQNTGELFF
TGCGCCAGCAGCTTGAAGGGGGTACAGAACACCGGGGAGCTGTTTTTT
>TRBV5-6|NA|NA|TRBJ2-2
CASSLRKQGNTGELFF
TGTGCCAGCAGCTTGAGAAAACAGGGGAACACCGGGGAGCTGTTTTTT
>TRBV30|NA|NA|TRBJ1-5
CAWSLRGNSNQPQHF
TGTGCCTGGAGCCTGCGGGGGAATAGCAATCAGCCCCAGCATTTT
>TRBV4-1|NA|TRBD1|TRBJ2-7
CASSQRTGGDSYEQYF
TGCGCCAGCAGCCAGAGGACAGGGGGTGATTCCTACGAGCAGTACTTC
>TRBV5-1|NA|NA|TRBJ2-3
CASSNQVSGDTDTQYF
TGCGCCAGCAGCAATCAGGTGTCAGGTGACACAGATACGCAGTATTTT
>TRBV6-6|NA|TRBD1|TRBJ1-2
CASSNVRDSYGYTF
TGTGCCAGCAGTAACGTAAGGGACAGCTATGGCTACACCTTC
>TRBV30|NA|TRBD2|TRBJ2-3
CAWSVSGSFSDTQYF
TGTGCCTGGAGTGTGAGCGGGAGTTTCTCAGATACGCAGTATTTT
>TRBV6-1|few|TRBD2|TRBJ2-3
CASRDSGGTDTQYF
TGTGCCAGCAGAGACAGCGGGGGCACAGATACGCAGTATTTT
>TRBV2|NA|NA|TRBJ2-2
CASSLKGNTGELFF
TGTGCCAGCAGTTTGAAAGGAAACACCGGGGAGCTGTTTTTT
>TRBV27|NA|TRBD1|TRBJ2-1
CASSFLWTGVQFF
TGTGCCAGCAGTTTCCTATGGACAGGGGTGCAGTTCTTC
>TRBV6-1|NA|NA|TRBJ2-3
CASSLKGGTDTQYF
TGTGCCAGCAGTCTCAAGGGGGGCACAGATACGCAGTATTTT
>TRBV21-1|NA|NA|TRBJ1-2
CASSKKQAFIVGYTF
TGTGCCAGCAGCAAGAAACAGGCTTTCATCGTCGGCTACACCTTC
>TRBV29-1|NA|NA|TRBJ1-1
CSFRGSLNTEAFF
TGCAGCTTCCGTGGCAGTCTGAACACTGAAGCTTTCTTT
>TRBV5-5|NA|NA|TRBJ1-1
CASSIGTTNTEAFF
TGTGCCAGCAGCATCGGGACAACAAACACTGAAGCTTTCTTT
>TRBV5-5|NA|TRBD2|TRBJ2-7
CASSLAFKVVGGRAQEQYF
TGTGCCAGCAGCTTGGCATTCAAAGTGGTAGGCGGGAGGGCTCAAGAGCAGTACTTC
>TRBV19|NA|NA|TRBJ2-7
CASSKGGAHSEQYF
TGTGCCAGTAGTAAGGGGGGAGCCCATTCGGAGCAGTACTTC
>TRBV2|once|NA|TRBJ2-7
CASSEWLEQYF
TGTGCCAGCAGTGAATGGCTCGAGCAGTACTTC
>TRBV7-3|once|TRBD1|TRBJ2-3
CASSLIGQGPDTQYF
TGTGCCAGCAGCTTAATAGGACAGGGGCCAGATACGCAGTATTTT
>TRBV19|NA|TRBD2|TRBJ2-5
CASRTSGRVLETQYF
TGTGCCAGTAGGACTAGCGGGAGGGTCCTCGAGACCCAGTACTTC
>TRBV28|NA|NA|TRBJ1-1
CASTPPGPNTEAFF
TGTGCCAGCACCCCCCCGGGGCCGAACACTGAAGCTTTCTTT
>TRBV2|once|NA|TRBJ1-1
CASSEGGNTEAFF
TGTGCCAGCAGTGAAGGAGGGAACACTGAAGCTTTCTTT
>TRBV28|NA|TRBD1|TRBJ1-2
CASSSGTANYGYTF
TGTGCCAGCAGTTCGGGGACAGCGAACTATGGCTACACCTTC
>TRBV2|NA|NA|TRBJ1-1
CASSVSYAGAAEAFF
TGTGCCAGCAGTGTGTCTTACGCGGGGGCTGCTGAAGCTTTCTTT
>TRBV6-5|NA|NA|TRBJ2-7
CASSGITYEQYF
TGTGCCAGCAGTGGTATTACCTACGAGCAGTACTTC
>TRBV27|NA|TRBD1|TRBJ2-7
CASRNPGQGKREQYF
TGTGCCAGCAGAAATCCGGGACAGGGGAAACGCGAGCAGTACTTC
>TRBV29-1|NA|TRBD2|TRBJ2-2
CSVDPGLDIGELFF
TGCAGCGTTGATCCGGGACTAGATATCGGGGAGCTGTTTTTT
>TRBV7-2|NA|NA|TRBJ2-5
CASSLGPSQETQYF
TGTGCCAGCAGCTTAGGGCCGAGTCAAGAGACCCAGTACTTC